The entry below describes one TCR beta chain. The junction and the germline gene differ at one end; a read error may be behind it. Data came from immunoSEQ multiplex PCR; TCRdb stores just in-frame clones and leaves some out. In the table there are 88,000 or so clones, roughly 94% of which are singletons. Germline V gene lookup returns CDR1 SSHAT and CDR2 FNYEAQ (reference sequence). This CDR3 is 16 amino acids long. The data stem from a study of T cell changes during pregnancy in multiple sclerosis. J is TRBJ2-1 and V is TRBV7-7; 10 positions match TRBD1. Sample: peripheral blood, taken before pregnancy. The TCR sequence derives from a female donor with multiple sclerosis, enrolled in a pregnancy study. CDR3 nucleotide sequence: TGTGCTAGCAGCGCTCGACCAGGGACAGGGGTCAATGAGCAGTTCTTC. It codes for CASSARPGTGVNEQFF.